One T cell receptor beta chain is described in this entry. The CDR3 sequence is 13 residues long. Germline CDR1 SGDLS, CDR2 YYNGEE. Trimming stripped 0 bases from V and 3 bases from J, with 7 bases between. In the authors' workflow: From reference gene primer amplification, estimates of nucleated cell counts were derived. The assay was immunoSEQ multiplex PCR, and TCRdb's table has in-frame clones only and misses some. That table gives V, J and clone size, and the DNA gave D and trimming. The sample includes about 76,000 clones, around nine tenths of them seen just once. The data belong to a study of blood T cell repertoires in COVID-19. Study information: The United States, Italy and Spain supplied acute and convalescent COVID-19 samples. Sources were T cells, B-cell-depleted T cells, or PBMCs; the material itself was cDNA or gDNA.

The chain uses TRBV9 and TRBJ2-7; tentatively, D is TRBD2 (5 bases). Sequencing input: peripheral blood. The receptor's source is a human donor in a cohort sampled during active COVID-19. This chain's CDR3 is CASSVEDFYEQYF. The DNA for the CDR3 is TGTGCCAGCAGCGTAGAGGACTTCTACGAGCAGTACTTC.